The 21 T cell receptor beta chains listed next were all sequenced from one sample in a study of identifying expanded T cells in peripheral blood. Data came from immunoSEQ multiplex PCR; TCRdb stores just in-frame clones and leaves some out. The sample carries 81,000 or so clones, 84% recorded once. Material for sequencing was blood. The source of these receptors is a person between 18 and 69 years old in good health.

The chain joins TRBV6-6 to TRBJ1-1, with a tentative D call TRBD1 (6 bases). V was trimmed by 2 bases and J by 3 bases, leaving 13 bases between them. The CDR3 loop spans 15 amino acids. Per germline, CDR1 MNHNY and CDR2 SVGAGI (reference sequence). The CDR3 DNA is TGTGCCAGCAGTTACCGAGGGGGAGGGGACACTGAAGCTTTCTTT. Its protein product is CASSYRGGGDTEAFF.

This clone appeared a single time. The genes are TRBV27 and TRBJ2-7; TRBD2 agrees at 7 bases. Germline CDR1 is MNHEY and CDR2 is SMNVEV (reference sequence). There are 13 residues in the CDR3. The CDR3 bases are TGTTCTAGTGGCTCGGGGCGGCGGGGGGAGCAGTACTTC. As protein: CSSGSGRRGEQYF.

The chain links TRBV28 to TRBJ2-5; TRBD2 agrees at 14 bases. This CDR3 region has 15 residues. Germline trimming cut 3 bases from V and 4 bases from J; bases unmatched to any gene: 1. Germline CDR1 is MDHEN and CDR2 is SYDVKM. CDR3 sequence (DNA): TGTGCCAGCAGTTTGGGACTAGCGGGAGTAGAGACCCAGTACTTC. Translation gives CASSLGLAGVETQYF.

The chain carries TRBV4-1 and TRBJ1-1, with D possibly TRBD1 on 5 matching bases. This CDR3 is 15 amino acids long. CDR1 is MGHRA and CDR2 is YSYEKL in the germline V gene. V was cut by 5 bases and J by 5 bases, with 18 bases left in between. The CDR3 here is CASSWPKTGGTEAFF. As DNA, the CDR3 is TGCGCCAGCAGCTGGCCGAAAACCGGGGGGACTGAAGCTTTCTTT.

This rearrangement joins TRBV5-5 to TRBJ1-5; D gene uncertain. The germline V gene has CDR1 SGHKS and CDR2 YYEKEE (reference sequence). Trimming left V 0 bases short and J 0 bases short, with 7 bases between. CDR3 size: 15 residues. The CDR3 DNA follows: TGTGCCAGCAGCTTGGACAGTATTAGCAATCAGCCCCAGCATTTT. This encodes CASSLDSISNQPQHF.

This sequence joins TRBV4-2 and TRBJ2-1; 7 positions match TRBD2. Germline CDR1 and CDR2: LGHNA and YNFKEQ. Trimming at V came to 1 base and at J to 7 bases, leaving 10 bases not matched to a gene. The CDR3 runs 16 residues. DNA of the CDR3: TGTGCCAGCAGCCAAGTCGGCGGGAGCACGGGTAATGAGCAGTTCTTC. Its protein product is CASSQVGGSTGNEQFF.

The rearrangement joins TRBV2 to TRBJ2-2, with 8 positions matching TRBD2. The CDR3 loop spans 14 amino acids. CDR1 and CDR2 (germline): SNHLY, FYNNEI. Unmatched junction bases numbered 6, after V lost 6 bases and J lost 6 bases. CDR3 residues: CASRTGTSAGELFF. CDR3 DNA sequence: TGTGCCAGCAGGACCGGGACTAGTGCCGGGGAGCTGTTTTTT.

The V and J genes are TRBV6-5 and TRBJ2-5; 10 bases are shared with TRBD1. Trimming cost V 2 bases and J 3 bases; bases outside gene matches: 3. From germline, CDR1 is MNHEY and CDR2 SVGAGI. The CDR3 has 15 residues. The chain's CDR3 is CASSYPGQGKETQYF. The CDR3 DNA reads as TGTGCCAGCAGTTACCCGGGACAGGGGAAAGAGACCCAGTACTTC.

This chain joins TRBV5-5 and TRBJ2-1, with D tentatively TRBD2 (6 bases). The ends were cut back, 4 bases at V and 7 bases at J, with 15 bases in the middle. The CDR3 runs to 14 residues. CDR1 and CDR2 (germline): SGHKS, YYEKEE (reference sequence). This chain's CDR3 is CASSLGYAGNEQFF. The CDR3 nucleotides read TGTGCCAGCAGCCTCGGATACGCGGGAAATGAGCAGTTCTTC.

This clone turned up a few times. V is TRBV4-2 and J is TRBJ1-5; D is undetermined. Trimming shortened V by 0 bases and J by 6 bases, and 12 bases separated the two germline ends. Germline-derived CDR1 and CDR2 are LGHNA and YNFKEQ. There are 15 residues in the CDR3. The CDR3 bases are TGTGCCAGCAGCCAAGATGCGGCAGCCCGTCAGCCCCAGCATTTT. This sequence encodes CASSQDAAARQPQHF.

The chain is built from TRBV19 and TRBJ1-3; D might be TRBD1 (6 bases). CDR3 length: 14 amino acids. Deletions cut 8 bases from V and 3 bases from J, with 14 bases between. Germline V CDR1 and CDR2: LNHDA, SQIVND (reference sequence). The CDR3 DNA reads TGTGCCAGTGGCGAACAGGGAGGTGGAAACACCATATATTTT. It is translated as CASGEQGGGNTIYF.

The CDR3 protein is CASRNPSQASNTGELFF. In nucleotides, the CDR3 is TGTGCCAGCAGGAACCCTAGTCAGGCTTCGAACACCGGGGAGCTGTTTTTT. The rearrangement uses TRBV28 and TRBJ2-2, with D unresolved. Looked up from germline, CDR1 is MDHEN and CDR2 is SYDVKM. The CDR3 extends over 17 amino acids. With 6 bases removed from V and 0 bases from J, the gap between germline ends came to 17 bases.

This sequence joins TRBV5-1 and TRBJ2-3; TRBD1 is a possible D gene (6 bases). Per germline, CDR1 SGHRS and CDR2 YFSETQ. V shed 0 bases and J shed 2 bases, with 16 bases lying between them. This CDR3 region has 17 residues. CDR3 sequence: CASSLGGQVPHTDTQYF. The DNA of the CDR3 is TGCGCCAGCAGCTTGGGGGGGCAGGTACCACACACAGATACGCAGTATTTT. Together with reference TRBV5-1 and TRBJ2-3, the CDR3 gives the full variable domain: KAGVTQTPRYLIKTRGQQVTLSCSPISGHRSVSWYQQTPGQGLQFLFEYFSETQRNKGNFPGRFSGRQFSNSRSEMNVSTLELGDSALYLCASSLGGQVPHTDTQYFGPGTRLTVL.

This clone was observed a single time. J is TRBJ1-2 and V is TRBV6-5, with TRBD1 identical over 10 bases. The V segment lost 2 bases and the J segment 3 bases; nucleotides outside the gene matches: 6. In germline, CDR1 is MNHEY, CDR2 SVGAGI. The CDR3 consists of 16 residues. CDR3 in DNA: TGTGCCAGCAGTTACAGACAGGGGGCAGGAGACTATGGCTACACCTTC. Translated: CASSYRQGAGDYGYTF.

The J gene is TRBJ2-3, the V gene TRBV4-3; perhaps D is TRBD1 or TRBD2 (5 bases each). The CDR3 sequence is 16 residues long. CDR1 is LGHNA and CDR2 is YSLEER in the germline V gene. V lost 1 base to trimming and J lost 4 bases, with 15 bases between them. CDR3 sequence (DNA): TGCGCCAGCAGCCAAGGTAACCAGGGAGTTTCAGATACGCAGTATTTT. It specifies CASSQGNQGVSDTQYF.

The rearrangement joins TRBV2 to TRBJ2-7; 9 bases map to TRBD2. The CDR3 runs to 16 residues. Germline lookup yields CDR1 SNHLY and CDR2 FYNNEI. The ends lost 1 base at V and 4 bases at J; junction bases unmatched: 8. The CDR3 protein is CASSEGLAGPLYEQYF. DNA for the CDR3: TGTGCCAGCAGTGAAGGGCTAGCGGGACCTCTATACGAGCAGTACTTC.

This clone occurred once. The chain recombines TRBV28 with TRBJ2-1; TRBD2 agrees at 13 bases. Trimming removed 4 bases from V and 3 bases from J; junction bases left unmatched: 15. The CDR3 runs 20 residues. Germline-derived CDR1 and CDR2 are MDHEN and SYDVKM. This CDR3 is CASSSSSTAGLAGHYNEQFF. DNA for the CDR3: TGTGCCAGCAGTTCCTCATCAACCGCGGGACTAGCGGGACACTACAATGAGCAGTTCTTC.

The chain employs TRBV29-1 and TRBJ1-1, with a weak D call TRBD1 (5 bases). V lost 4 bases to trimming and J lost 1 base, with 7 bases between them. Germline V lookup: CDR1 SQVTM, CDR2 ANQGSEA. This CDR3 spans 12 amino acids. CDR3 sequence (DNA): TGCAGCGTTGGGGGCCCGAACACTGAAGCTTTCTTT. Protein: CSVGGPNTEAFF.

The chain couples TRBV7-2 to TRBJ2-1; 12 bases align to TRBD2. The CDR3 loop spans 17 amino acids. From germline, CDR1 is SGHTA and CDR2 FQGNSA. Germline trimming cut 0 bases from V and 2 bases from J; bases unmatched to any gene: 2. The CDR3 spells CASSLATSGSAYNEQFF. The CDR3 DNA follows: TGTGCCAGCAGCTTAGCGACTAGCGGGAGTGCCTACAATGAGCAGTTCTTC.

The CDR3 is CSVGGGREPYEQYF. CDR3 DNA sequence: TGCAGCGTTGGCGGCGGGAGAGAACCCTACGAGCAGTACTTC. The rearrangement links TRBV29-1 to TRBJ2-7; 7 positions agree with TRBD2. CDR1 is SQVTM, CDR2 ANQGSEA, per germline. V lost 4 bases, J lost 2 bases, and 8 bases stayed unmatched. The CDR3 spans 14 residues.

The chain combines TRBV28 with TRBJ2-2, with 9 nucleotides matching TRBD2. Germline trimming cut 2 bases from V and 6 bases from J; bases unmatched to any gene: 7. The CDR3 is 16 residues long. Germline CDR1 MDHEN, CDR2 SYDVKM. In DNA, the CDR3 is TGTGCCAGCAGTTTACTCGGGACTAGCTCAGCCGGGGAGCTGTTTTTT. This codes for CASSLLGTSSAGELFF.